This TCR beta chain was sequenced during a study of early stage breast cancer tumors. Only in-frame clones appear in the TCRdb table, and some are missing; sequencing was by immunoSEQ multiplex PCR. The data contain about 46,000 clones, approximately 78% of them singletons. Per germline, CDR1 KGHSH and CDR2 LQKENI. Trimming pared 1 base from V and 1 base from J, leaving 7 bases between. The CDR3 is 15 amino acids. Points from the study as a whole: Enriched TCRB sequences shared across patients were mostly commonly generated sequences. Blood repertoires resembled normal breast more than tumor. Functional markers like CD4, CD8 and FOXP3 were missed in bulk sequencing.

Remarks on this clone: Its antigen is undetermined.

Sequenced input: blood. The receptor was isolated from a person in their 40s with breast cancer. The chain employs TRBV18 and TRBJ1-4; D might be TRBD1 (6 bases). The CDR3 DNA reads TGTGCCAGCTCACCACAGGGGGGAACTAATGAAAAACTGTTTTTT. Translation: CASSPQGGTNEKLFF.